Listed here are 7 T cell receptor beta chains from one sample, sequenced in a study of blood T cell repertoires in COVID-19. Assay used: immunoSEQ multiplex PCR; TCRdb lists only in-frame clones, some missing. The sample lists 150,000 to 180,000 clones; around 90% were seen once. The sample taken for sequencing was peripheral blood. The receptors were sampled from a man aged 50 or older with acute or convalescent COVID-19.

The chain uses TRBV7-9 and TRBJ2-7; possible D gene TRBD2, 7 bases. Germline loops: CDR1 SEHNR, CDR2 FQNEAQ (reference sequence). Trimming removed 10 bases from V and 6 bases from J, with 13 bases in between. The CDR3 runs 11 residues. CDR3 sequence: CAMGGPGEQYF. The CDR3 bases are TGTGCCATGGGGGGGCCTGGCGAGCAGTACTTC.

CDR3 coding DNA: TGTGCCACGCAACTTTCGGGACAGCTGAACACCGGGGAGCTGTTTTTT. As protein: CATQLSGQLNTGELFF. V gene TRBV10-3 combines with J gene TRBJ2-2; TRBD1 matches 7 bases. The CDR3 covers 16 residues. CDR1 and CDR2 (germline): ENHRY, SYGVKD. With 10 bases clipped from V and 1 base from J, the junction kept 12 bases outside the gene matches.

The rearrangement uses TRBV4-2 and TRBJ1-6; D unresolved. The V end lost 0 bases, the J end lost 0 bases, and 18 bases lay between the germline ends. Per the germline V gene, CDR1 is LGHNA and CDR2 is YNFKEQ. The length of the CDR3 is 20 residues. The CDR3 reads CASSQDTLLATSSYNSPLHF. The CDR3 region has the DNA TGTGCCAGCAGCCAAGATACTCTTTTAGCAACGAGCTCCTATAATTCACCCCTCCACTTT.

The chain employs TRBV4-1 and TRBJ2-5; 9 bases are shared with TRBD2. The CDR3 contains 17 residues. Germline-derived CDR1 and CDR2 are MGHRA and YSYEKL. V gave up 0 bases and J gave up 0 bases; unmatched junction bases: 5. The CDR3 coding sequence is TGCGCCAGCAGCCAAGATCCCCTAGCGGGGTACCAAGAGACCCAGTACTTC. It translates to CASSQDPLAGYQETQYF.

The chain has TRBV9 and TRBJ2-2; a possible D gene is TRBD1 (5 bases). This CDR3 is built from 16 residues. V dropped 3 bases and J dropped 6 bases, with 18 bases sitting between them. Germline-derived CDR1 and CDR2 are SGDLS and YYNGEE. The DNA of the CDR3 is TGTGCCAGCAGCGCAAGGAGATCAGGGTTAGCCGGGGAGCTGTTTTTT. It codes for CASSARRSGLAGELFF. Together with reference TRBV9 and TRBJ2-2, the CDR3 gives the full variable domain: DSGVTQTPKHLITATGQRVTLRCSPRSGDLSVYWYQQSLDQGLQFLIQYYNGEERAKGNILERFSAQQFPDLHSELNLSSLELGDSALYFCASSARRSGLAGELFFGEGSRLTVL.

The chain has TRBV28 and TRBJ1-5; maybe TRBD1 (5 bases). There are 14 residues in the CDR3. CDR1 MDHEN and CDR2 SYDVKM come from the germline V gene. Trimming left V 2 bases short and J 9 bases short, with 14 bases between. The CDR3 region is CASSLNQGVGPQHF. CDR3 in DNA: TGTGCCAGCAGTTTAAATCAGGGTGTAGGGCCCCAGCATTTT. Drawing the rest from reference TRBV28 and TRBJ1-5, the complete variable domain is DVKVTQSSRYLVKRTGEKVFLECVQDMDHENMFWYRQDPGLGLRLIYFSYDVKMKEKGDIPEGYSVSREKKERFSLILESASTNQTSMYLCASSLNQGVGPQHFGDGTRLSIL.

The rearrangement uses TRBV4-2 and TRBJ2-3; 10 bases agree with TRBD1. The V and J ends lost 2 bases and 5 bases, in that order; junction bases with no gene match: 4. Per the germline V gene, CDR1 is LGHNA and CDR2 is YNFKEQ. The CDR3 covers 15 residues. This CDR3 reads CASSQRTGGKDTQYF. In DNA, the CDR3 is TGTGCCAGCAGCCAAAGGACAGGGGGTAAAGATACGCAGTATTTT.